This T cell receptor (beta chain) came from a study of cytomegalovirus exposure and HLA in healthy donors (dated by TCRdb to 2016 to 2017). For the study in its entirety: In an earlier analysis of some 610 of the donors, about 260 Gb of sequence data and 100 million or so unique TCR beta sequences from about 180 million T cells were reported. About 310 gigabases of sequencing data and tens of millions of unique TCR sequences were included in an early release covering about 700 HLA-typed donors. Among the roughly 400 genotyped donors, around 81% belonged to the genetic ancestry cluster associated with self-reported Caucasian donors. The aim of the study was to test whether cataloging public T cell receptors could identify signatures of past pathogen exposure. The T cell repertoires of some 670 subjects were profiled by immunosequencing and related to cytomegalovirus serostatus. In addition to the first cohort of roughly 700 subjects, a separate validation cohort of about 120 different subjects was used. To predict cytomegalovirus infection status, the study brought together high-throughput TCR immunosequencing, statistical association of individual TCRs with disease status, and machine learning. A later analysis re-analyzed previously published TCR beta repertoires from roughly 630 donors and added high-resolution HLA genotyping to study TCR occurrence patterns. Rather than drawing on any new phenotypic data, the later analysis identified candidate immune exposures from TCR beta sequences and the way those sequences occurred across donors. In an earlier analysis of 550 to 700 of the donors, high-throughput TCR beta sequencing was used to judge whether each TCR beta V gene segment behaved as functional or pseudogenic. Donor age, sex, ethnicity and CMV serostatus were compiled alongside the repertoire data. A later genetic analysis used genome-wide SNP genotypes for about 60% of the roughly 670 donors, treating that subset as a discovery cohort. Every discovery cohort repertoire had been produced on one sequencing platform. Both class I and class II loci were covered by HLA typing, at four-digit resolution. The number of typed donors differed by locus: about 620-640 for A, B, C, DRB1 and DQB1; some 540 for DQA1; some 610 for DPA1; and 450 to 480 for DPB1. Four to six DR-DQ haplotypes were handled as single units for association and clustering, since linkage in the cohort was strong. On average, about 200,000 unique TCR beta nucleotide sequences were sequenced per donor among a few hundred genotyped donors of the cohort, with roughly 19% of those sequences being non-productive.

About this clone itself: The specificity of this receptor is unknown. Base qualities are not recorded, but no much larger clone differs from it by a single base.

Points the paper makes about the study in general: In a later genetic analysis, fewer N-insertions in productive TCRs were reported among donors in an Asian-associated ancestry cluster than the approximately 630-donor mean. Linkage disequilibrium might explain the correlated functional status among segregating V segments, but an unknown experimental factor could not be ruled out. Some IMGT-functional V segments, including TRBV6-2 and TRBV6-3, could not be told apart with the 87-base-pair reads, so those segments were excluded. This cohort had only TCR beta chains sequenced, and the lack of alpha or paired-chain data limited which features could be detected. Across donors, most TCR sequences were observed very rarely, whereas some public TCRs were present in many individuals. According to a later analysis, parvovirus B19, influenza, CMV and Epstein-Barr virus appeared linked to several top co-occurrence clusters. Broadly in line with IMGT annotations, most TCR beta V segments showed up in productive rearrangements about 87% or about 30% of the time in an earlier analysis of around 550 of the donors. The authors suggested that the approach could potentially be generalized to other disease states and immunological phenotypes. A further reported finding was that TCR beta sequences accurately predicted the HLA-A and HLA-B alleles for most subjects in the first cohort. In both the original and validation cohorts, the classifier was reported to diagnose cytomegalovirus status with high specificity and sensitivity. A few of the identified cytomegalovirus-associated TCR beta chains were confirmed in vitro to be specific for cytomegalovirus antigens. A group of highly shared sequence variants was considered likely to be a technical artifact of the sequencing pipeline. Immune exposure information for the cohort was limited to CMV serostatus. According to a later analysis, TCR association rates differed among HLA loci, with DRB1 alleles showing the most associated TCRs and HLA-C alleles showing the fewest. When HLA alleles, especially DR and DQ, strongly co-occurred, TCR associations were difficult to assign to individual alleles. Sequencing depth was assumed to be roughly uniform across donors in the presence/absence analyses, though that assumption may not hold. Compared with equally common non-associated chains, HLA-associated TCR beta chains in a later analysis were more clonally expanded and had lower generation probabilities. In a later analysis, some 17,000 TCR beta sequences were associated with specific HLA alleles at a false discovery rate of 0.05. Because counts were too low, seventeen rarely observed V segments, including chromosome 9 orphons, were left out of the earlier analysis of several hundred of the donors. In a later genetic analysis, a missense DCLRE1C variant was associated with V-gene and J-gene trimming of TCR beta chains, and the association was replicated in an independent cohort. Because HLA typing was unavailable for some donors at each locus, only the typed subset was used in association tests. In a later analysis, most CMV-associated TCR beta chains were found to appear HLA-restricted, with HLA associations seemingly driven largely by CMV exposure. In the study, about 150 TCR beta chains were listed as associated with cytomegalovirus.

The cohort consisted of some 670 healthy bone marrow donors. All cohort members were sampled while nominally healthy, although unrecorded immune exposures were likely present. Of the roughly 670 cohort members, just under 300 had a positive CMV serostatus and 350 to 450 had a negative one, while no CMV serostatus was recorded for the donor. Each donor provided a peripheral blood sample, and peripheral blood mononuclear cells were used for TCR beta sequencing. The Qiagen DNeasy Blood Extraction Kit was used to extract genomic DNA from the blood cell samples. As encoded in the germline V gene, CDR1 is ENHRY while CDR2 is SYGVKD. The CDR3 spans 11 residues, from the cysteine through the phenylalanine. Only the CDR3 DNA is retained, 33 bases long and in frame from the first base. The protocol used for the library was the immunoSEQ multiplex PCR assay. A mixture of 60 forward primers for TCR Vbeta segments and 13 reverse primers for TCR Jbeta segments was used in the multiplex PCR. The CDR3 region of rearranged TCR beta genes was amplified from genomic DNA with a multiplex PCR assay. Amplified TCR beta libraries were sequenced as 87-base-pair reads on the Illumina HiSeq System. The authors' analysis ran thus. Across the 500 to 750 repertoires, a later analysis counted some 80 million unique TCR beta chains, around 10 million of which were shared by at least two donors. Raw reads were error-corrected and collapsed into unique sequences by a nearest-neighbor algorithm in which closely related sequences were merged to remove PCR and sequencing errors. V, D and J gene segments were assigned by aligning CDR3 sequences to IMGT reference sequences. For a sequence to be retained, a match of at least six nucleotides to both a V gene segment and a J gene segment was required. A rearrangement was called productive if the CDR3 had no stop codons and remained in frame with V and J, and every other rearrangement was called non-productive. CDR3 was defined according to IMGT convention as the region running from the second conserved V-encoded cysteine to the conserved J-encoded phenylalanine. Sequences without an unambiguous match to a single V gene segment were excluded from the earlier analysis of over 500 of the donors. An earlier analysis of a few hundred of the donors classified V segments as functional when productive rearrangements were above 56.7% and as segregating when the standard deviation between donors was above 5%. A statistical classification framework was built to diagnose cytomegalovirus status from the catalog of TCR beta chain sequences. A later analysis assigned V and J genes by comparing TCR nucleotide sequences with IMGT/GENE-DB human TR gene sequences. The TCRdist pipeline was used in a later analysis to assign CDR3 sequences and most-parsimonious VDJ recombination scenarios. In a later analysis, every TCR beta chain was defined by the combination of its CDR3 amino acid sequence and its V-gene family, and reads without a unique V-gene family were dropped. To address suspected cross-contamination and a sequencing artifact, a later analysis removed approximately 590 highly shared, low-generation-probability nucleotide sequences. In a later analysis, a clonal expansion index for each public chain was calculated from normalized within-repertoire ranks of inferred template counts. A later analysis computed generation probabilities with a VDJ recombination model fitted to out-of-frame rearrangements, and checked the results against IGoR. Hypergeometric tests were used in a later analysis to score TCR-TCR, TCR-HLA and TCR-CMV co-occurrence, with a repertoire-size bias correction applied to the TCR pairs. In a later analysis, false discovery rates were estimated by permuting HLA or CMV assignments 20 times. In a later analysis, co-occurring TCRs were grouped with DBSCAN, and TCRdist sequence similarity was added when clustering was performed within HLA-allele-positive subsets. Co-occurrence clustering excluded repertoires with fewer than 30,000 or more than 120,000 public chains, plus five with anomalous nucleotide sharing. TCRdb stores this immuneACCESS table with in-frame sequences only. Part of the clones is absent; in the studies checked, under half of the shortfall reflects unresolved V genes, and no reason is known for the rest. For V, J and clone size, that table is used; D and trimming come from the DNA. Across this sample there are approximately 150,000 clones, with 75% to 85% seen only once. The ten largest clones capture around 3.2% of the sample.

The chain is encoded by TRBV10-3 joined to TRBJ2-5; TRBD2 is a possible D gene, resting on 5 matching bases. TRBJ2-7 explains the end of the DNA better; the J call may be wrong. The sequence came from a human donor in good health. Sequencing used PBMCs. The DNA reads as follows: TGTGCCATCGGAGGAGTCTACGAGCAGTACTTC. This is translated as CAIGGVYEQYF.